The 10 T cell receptor beta chains reported below all come from one sample, sequenced in a study of blood T cell repertoires in COVID-19. Sequencing was performed with immunoSEQ multiplex PCR; in TCRdb, only in-frame clones are kept and a portion is missing. Altogether approximately 270,000 clones are present, approximately 89% being singletons, with the ten largest covering less than 3.5%. The sample was PBMCs or T cells enriched from blood (not recorded which). These receptors originate from a middle-aged man who had been exposed to COVID-19.

V and J are TRBV6-5 and TRBJ1-1; D call uncertain. The CDR3 is 14 residues long. V shed 2 bases and J shed 1 base, with 8 bases lying between them. CDR1 and CDR2 from the germline V gene are MNHEY and SVGAGI. CDR3 sequence (DNA): TGTGCCAGCAGTTACGCGGGGAAGAACACTGAAGCTTTCTTT. This gives the protein CASSYAGKNTEAFF.

The chain couples TRBV28 to TRBJ1-2; 9 bases fit TRBD1. CDR3 length: 17 residues. Per germline, CDR1 MDHEN and CDR2 SYDVKM. Germline trimming cut 6 bases from V and 0 bases from J; bases unmatched to any gene: 11. In DNA, the CDR3 is TGTGCCAGCAGGAAGACGGGACAGGGCATCGCTAACTATGGCTACACCTTC. It yields the protein CASRKTGQGIANYGYTF.

The chain joins TRBV5-6 to TRBJ1-1; tentative D call: TRBD1 (5 bases). V lost 6 bases and J lost 4, with 13 bases in between. The germline gives CDR1 SGHDT, CDR2 YYEEEE. The CDR3 loop spans 13 amino acids. CDR3 bases: TGTGCCAGCACCCACCCCGGGGGCACTGAAGCTTTCTTT. Translated: CASTHPGGTEAFF.

The J gene is TRBJ2-1, the V gene TRBV28; D is unclear. Trimming removed 2 bases from V and 0 bases from J, with 8 bases in between. The CDR3 length is 15 residues. CDR1 is MDHEN, CDR2 SYDVKM, per germline. CDR3 nucleotides: TGTGCCAGCAGTTTAATCCAGGACTCCTACAATGAGCAGTTCTTC. Translated: CASSLIQDSYNEQFF.

The V and J genes are TRBV14 and TRBJ2-2, with D possibly TRBD1 on 6 matching bases. The CDR3 contains 15 residues. Germline CDR1 SGHDN, CDR2 FVKESK. V lost 4 bases to trimming and J lost 1 base, with 10 bases between them. The CDR3, as DNA: TGTGCCAGCAGCCTCGGGACAAAGAACACCGGGGAGCTGTTTTTT. Amino acid sequence: CASSLGTKNTGELFF. The full variable domain, rest sourced from reference TRBV14 and TRBJ2-2, is EAGVTQFPSHSVIEKGQTVTLRCDPISGHDNLYWYRRVMGKEIKFLLHFVKESKQDESGMPNNRFLAERTGGTYSTLKVQPAELEDSGVYFCASSLGTKNTGELFFGEGSRLTVL.

The V and J genes are TRBV28 and TRBJ1-3; D may be TRBD1 (5 bases). The germline gives CDR1 MDHEN, CDR2 SYDVKM. The CDR3 sequence is 17 residues long. V was trimmed by 5 bases and J by 0 bases, leaving 17 bases between them. CDR3 loop: CASSALTEIISGNTIYF. Here the CDR3 DNA reads TGTGCCAGCAGTGCCCTGACAGAGATTATCTCTGGAAACACCATATATTTT.

This chain links TRBV28 with TRBJ1-5, with 7 bases aligning to TRBD1. V was clipped by 5 bases and J by 5 bases; unmatched bases: 6. The CDR3 sequence is 14 residues long. The germline V gene encodes CDR1 MDHEN and CDR2 SYDVKM. CDR3 in amino acids: CASSHSQGYQPQHF. The CDR3 bases are TGTGCCAGCAGTCACTCACAGGGGTATCAGCCCCAGCATTTT.

The chain has TRBV5-1 and TRBJ2-1, with TRBD1 identical over 8 bases. Germline CDR1 SGHRS, CDR2 YFSETQ. There are 16 residues in the CDR3. V was pared by 3 bases and J by 5 bases, with 10 bases of the junction left unmatched. CDR3 in DNA: TGCGCCAGCAGCTCGCTTTCAGGGGGCAGCGACAATGAGCAGTTCTTC. It translates to CASSSLSGGSDNEQFF.

V gene TRBV28 combines with J gene TRBJ2-2; 9 bases fit TRBD1. CDR1 is MDHEN, CDR2 SYDVKM, per germline. V was pared by 3 bases and J by 2 bases, with 10 bases of the junction left unmatched. The CDR3 is made up of 18 amino acids. The CDR3 nucleotides read TGTGCCAGCAGTTTGAGGCGGTGGGACAGGGCTAACACCGGGGAGCTGTTTTTT. Its translation: CASSLRRWDRANTGELFF.

The chain uses TRBV28 and TRBJ1-2; tentative D call: TRBD1 (6 bases). V lost 6 bases and J 7 bases, leaving 15 bases between the germline ends. Germline V lookup: CDR1 MDHEN, CDR2 SYDVKM. This CDR3 comprises 13 residues. As DNA, the CDR3 is TGTGCCAGCAGGTGGGGGCGACTACTTGGCTACACCTTC. Protein: CASRWGRLLGYTF.